This passage covers 5 T cell receptor beta chains from one sample sequenced in a study of CD8 T cells in Susac syndrome (dated by TCRdb to the late 2010s). The receptor library was made with the immunoSEQ multiplex PCR assay. RNA was extracted using the RNeasy kit, and roughly 0.5 to 1 ug of the RNA was reverse transcribed with random hexamers. Clones were called with MiXCR by TCRdb after fastp trimmed the public reads at Q25, and only in-frame beta chains were retained. Every distinct CDR3 protein forms one entry, paired with its most common genes and DNA. This sample has a few hundred thousand distinct CDR3 sequences in its table, and around 93% of those were observed once. 0.082% of the sample is taken by the ten largest. Material: CD4+ T cells from PBMCs. The receptor set was obtained from a human donor with multiple sclerosis.

V gene TRBV15 combines with J gene TRBJ1-5; 9 bases align to TRBD1. V gave up 3 bases and J gave up 3 bases; unmatched junction bases: 3. From germline, CDR1 is LNHNV and CDR2 YYDKDF (reference sequence). The CDR3 has 15 amino acids. The CDR3, as DNA: TGTGCCACCAGCAGGGGGGACAGGGACAATCAGCCCCAGCATTTT. Protein product: CATSRGDRDNQPQHF.

Only one count was recorded for this clonotype. V and J are TRBV27 and TRBJ2-7; D call uncertain. The CDR3 is 14 residues long. Germline V gives CDR1 MNHEY, CDR2 SMNVEV (reference sequence). V was trimmed by 5 bases and J by 2 bases, leaving 13 bases between them. In nucleotides, the CDR3 is TGTGCCAGCAGTCTTCATCTAGGCCCCTACGAGCAGTACTTC. It translates to CASSLHLGPYEQYF.

V is TRBV30 and J is TRBJ1-1; 8 positions agree with TRBD1. The J segment lost 4 bases and the V segment lost 3 bases, leaving 4 bases of the junction unmatched. Per the germline V gene, CDR1 is GTSNPN and CDR2 is SVGIG (reference sequence). The CDR3 is made up of 13 amino acids. The CDR3, as DNA: TGTGCCTGGAGACGACAGGGGAGCACTGAAGCTTTCTTT. It encodes CAWRRQGSTEAFF. Full variable domain (remainder filled in from reference TRBV30 and TRBJ1-1): SQTIHQWPATLVQPVGSPLSLECTVEGTSNPNLYWYRQAAGRGLQLLFYSVGIGQISSEVPQNLSASRPQDRQFILSSKKLLLSDSGFYLCAWRRQGSTEAFFGQGTRLTVV.

The rearrangement links TRBV5-1 to TRBJ2-5; the D is unclear. The CDR3 has 13 residues. Germline V gene sequence: CDR1 SGHRS, CDR2 YFSETQ. V lost 1 base and J 3 bases, leaving 7 bases between the germline ends. The CDR3 loop reads CASSLPSKETQYF. The CDR3 bases are TGCGCCAGCAGCTTGCCCAGCAAAGAGACCCAGTACTTC.

The CDR3 coding sequence is TGTGCCAGCAGCTTATCGCAGGGAGTGCAAGAGACCCAGTACTTC. Protein product: CASSLSQGVQETQYF. The chain has TRBV11-2 and TRBJ2-5; D possibly matches TRBD1 or TRBD2 (5 bases each). In germline, CDR1 is SGHAT, CDR2 FQNNGV. The CDR3 runs to 15 residues. V lost 2 bases and J 2 bases, leaving 12 bases between the germline ends.